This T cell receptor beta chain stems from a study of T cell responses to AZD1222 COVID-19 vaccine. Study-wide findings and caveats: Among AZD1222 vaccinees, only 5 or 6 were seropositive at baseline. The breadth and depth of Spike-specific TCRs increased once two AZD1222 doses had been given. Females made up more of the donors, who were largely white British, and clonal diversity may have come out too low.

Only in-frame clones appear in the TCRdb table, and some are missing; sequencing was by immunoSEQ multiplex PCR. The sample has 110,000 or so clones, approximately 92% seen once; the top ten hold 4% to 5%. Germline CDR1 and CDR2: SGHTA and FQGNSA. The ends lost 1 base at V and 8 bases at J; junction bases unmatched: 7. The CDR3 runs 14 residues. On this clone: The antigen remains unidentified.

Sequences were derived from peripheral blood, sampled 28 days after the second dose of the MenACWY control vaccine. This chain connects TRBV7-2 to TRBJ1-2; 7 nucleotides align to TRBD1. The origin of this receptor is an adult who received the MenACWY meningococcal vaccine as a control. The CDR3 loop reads CASSLGAGTEGYTF. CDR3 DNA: TGTGCCAGCAGCTTAGGAGCAGGGACAGAAGGCTACACCTTC.